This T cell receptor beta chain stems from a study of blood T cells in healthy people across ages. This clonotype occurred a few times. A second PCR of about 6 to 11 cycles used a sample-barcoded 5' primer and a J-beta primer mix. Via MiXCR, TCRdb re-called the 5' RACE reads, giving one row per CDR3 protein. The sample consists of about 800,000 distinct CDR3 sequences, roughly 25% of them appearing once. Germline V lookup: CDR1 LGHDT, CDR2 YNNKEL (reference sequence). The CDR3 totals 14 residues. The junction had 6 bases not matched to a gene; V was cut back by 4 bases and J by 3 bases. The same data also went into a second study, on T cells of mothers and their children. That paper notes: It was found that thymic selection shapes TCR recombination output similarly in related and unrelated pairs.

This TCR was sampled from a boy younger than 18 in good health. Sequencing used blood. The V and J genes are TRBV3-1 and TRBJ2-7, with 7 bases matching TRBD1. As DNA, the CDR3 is TGTGCCAGCAGCCGGACCGGGACAGACTACGAGCAGTACTTC. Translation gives CASSRTGTDYEQYF.